Listed here are 30 T cell receptor beta chains from one sample, sequenced in a study of blood T cell repertoires in COVID-19. Libraries were prepared by immunoSEQ multiplex PCR; TCRdb keeps only in-frame clonotypes and omits some of them. The sample includes 350,000 to 400,000 clones, under 90% seen only once; the top ten take 1.7%. Sequencing was done on a sample of PBMCs or T cells enriched from blood (not recorded which). These receptors were obtained from a woman in her 30s who had recovered from COVID-19.

The chain joins TRBV10-1 to TRBJ2-7; D perhaps matches TRBD1 (6 bases). Trimming left V 5 bases short and J 3 bases short, with 11 bases between. CDR3 length equals 13 residues. CDR1 is WNHNN, CDR2 SYGVQD, per germline (reference sequence). CDR3 protein: CASSPRGSYEQYF. The CDR3 nucleotides read TGCGCCAGCAGTCCCAGGGGCAGCTACGAGCAGTACTTC.

The chain has TRBV6-5 and TRBJ1-6; D gene unclear. V shed 6 bases and J shed 9 bases, with 15 bases lying between them. Germline assignment: CDR1 MNHEY and CDR2 SVGAGI. The CDR3 spans 14 residues. CDR3 bases: TGTGCCAGCAGACAGACCCCTGACGGTTCACCCCTCCACTTT. Amino acids: CASRQTPDGSPLHF.

J is TRBJ2-7 and V is TRBV9; TRBD2 agrees at 7 bases. V gave up 4 bases and J gave up 3 bases; unmatched junction bases: 7. The CDR3 runs to 14 residues. Germline values: CDR1 SGDLS, CDR2 YYNGEE. This CDR3 is CASSPGGDSYEQYF. For the CDR3, the DNA is TGTGCCAGCAGCCCTGGGGGGGATAGCTACGAGCAGTACTTC.

The sample holds one count of this clone. The chain has TRBV3-1 (or the pseudogene TRBV3-2) and TRBJ2-7; 8 nucleotides agree with TRBD1. The trim removed 0 bases at V and 5 bases at J, leaving 3 bases unmatched. The V gene's germline CDR1 is LGHDT and CDR2 YNNKEL (reference sequence). The CDR3 totals 14 residues. The CDR3 loop is CASSQDYRGNEQYF. The CDR3 DNA follows: TGTGCCAGCAGCCAAGATTACAGGGGGAACGAGCAGTACTTC.

The rearrangement uses TRBV5-1 and TRBJ1-2, with 8 nucleotides matching TRBD1. V lost 4 bases to trimming and J lost 4 bases; unmatched junction nucleotides: 9. The CDR3 is 15 amino acids. Germline loops: CDR1 SGHRS, CDR2 YFSETQ. CDR3 in DNA: TGCGCCAGCAGCCCTGTAACAGGGGGAAGCTATGGCTACACCTTC. As protein: CASSPVTGGSYGYTF.

This clone was seen only once. The V and J genes are TRBV6-5 and TRBJ1-2; 7 bases map to TRBD1. This CDR3 is 15 amino acids long. V was pared by 1 base and J by 2 bases, with 4 bases of the junction left unmatched. The germline CDR1 and CDR2 sequences are MNHEY and SVGAGI. The CDR3 protein is CASSYYRGLNYGYTF. The CDR3 DNA reads TGTGCCAGCAGTTACTACAGGGGTTTAAACTATGGCTACACCTTC.

The chain combines TRBV30 with TRBJ2-3, with TRBD2 matching 7 bases. The CDR3 is 14 amino acids. The germline V gene encodes CDR1 GTSNPN and CDR2 SVGIG (reference sequence). Trimming removed 1 base from V and 2 bases from J; junction bases left unmatched: 3. CDR3 residues: CAWSEGRDTDTQYF. The CDR3 bases are TGTGCCTGGAGTGAGGGGAGGGACACAGATACGCAGTATTTT.

The chain recombines TRBV15 with TRBJ1-2; 7 positions match TRBD1. Germline assignment: CDR1 LNHNV and CDR2 YYDKDF (reference sequence). The CDR3 runs to 15 residues. J lost 2 bases, V lost 1 base, and 4 bases had no gene match. The DNA of the CDR3 is TGTGCCACCAGCAGAGCCATACAGGGGAACTATGGCTACACCTTC. Translated: CATSRAIQGNYGYTF.

V is TRBV30 and J is TRBJ1-4; TRBD1 agrees at 11 bases. The V gene's germline CDR1 is GTSNPN and CDR2 SVGIG (reference sequence). This CDR3 comprises 15 residues. After removal of 3 bases from V and 7 bases from J, the junction contained 7 bases not matched to a gene. The CDR3 protein is CAWRAAGTGGEKLFF. In DNA, the CDR3 is TGTGCCTGGAGGGCCGCCGGGACAGGGGGTGAAAAACTGTTTTTT.

The chain recombines TRBV5-4 with TRBJ2-7; D is possibly TRBD2 (6 bases). Germline V gene lookup returns CDR1 SGHNT and CDR2 YYREEE (reference sequence). Trimming pared 5 bases from V and 1 base from J, leaving 16 bases between. The CDR3 is 15 residues long. CDR3 in amino acids: CASRTLGGTSYEQYF. The CDR3 coding sequence is TGTGCCAGCAGAACGCTGGGGGGTACGTCCTACGAGCAGTACTTC.

This clone showed up just once. This chain joins TRBV10-3 and TRBJ2-5; 8 bases agree with TRBD2. This CDR3 has 14 residues. From germline, CDR1 is ENHRY and CDR2 SYGVKD. V shed 10 bases, J shed 4 bases, and the junction held 11 bases outside the gene matches. CDR3: CATSPGGPLETQYF. The CDR3 coding sequence is TGTGCCACCTCCCCGGGAGGGCCCTTAGAGACCCAGTACTTC.

This chain connects TRBV29-1 to TRBJ1-1; TRBD1 matches at 7 bases. Germline V gene data show CDR1 as SQVTM and CDR2 as ANQGSEA. There are 10 residues in the CDR3. V gave up 6 bases and J gave up 8 bases; unmatched junction bases: 3. The CDR3 loop reads CSVGQEEAFF. The DNA of the CDR3 is TGCAGCGTCGGACAGGAAGAAGCTTTCTTT. Full variable domain (outside the CDR3, taken from reference TRBV29-1 and TRBJ1-1): SAVISQKPSRDICQRGTSLTIQCQVDSQVTMMFWYRQQPGQSLTLIATANQGSEATYESGFVIDKFPISRPNLTFSTLTVSNMSPEDSSIYLCSVGQEEAFFGQGTRLTVV.

The chain links TRBV3-1 (or the pseudogene TRBV3-2) to TRBJ1-1; D remains ambiguous. The germline gives CDR1 LGHDT, CDR2 YNNKEL (reference sequence). The CDR3 length is 14 residues. V was trimmed by 0 bases and J by 5 bases, leaving 10 bases between them. This CDR3 reads CASSQDHGDTEAFF. The CDR3 DNA sequence: TGTGCCAGCAGCCAAGATCACGGTGATACTGAAGCTTTCTTT.

This clone appeared a single time. The V gene is TRBV5-6, the J gene TRBJ2-7, with TRBD2 matching over 14 bases. This CDR3 has 17 amino acids. V lost 0 bases, J lost 7 bases, and 9 bases stayed unmatched. Germline V gene lookup returns CDR1 SGHDT and CDR2 YYEEEE. The CDR3 spells CASSLGLRTSGGTEQYF. DNA of the CDR3: TGTGCCAGCAGCTTGGGTCTTCGGACTAGCGGGGGGACGGAGCAGTACTTC.

The chain carries TRBV19 and TRBJ2-1, with 8 bases lining up with TRBD1. The CDR3 totals 15 residues. CDR1 is LNHDA and CDR2 is SQIVND in the germline V gene (reference sequence). With V trimmed by 4 bases and J by 7 bases, 9 bases remained unmatched. Here the CDR3 reads CASSTAADRGNEQFF. The CDR3 DNA follows: TGTGCCAGTAGTACGGCCGCCGACAGGGGTAATGAGCAGTTCTTC.

Here the CDR3 reads CASSNGVFNQPQHF. CDR3 in DNA: TGTGCCAGCAGTAACGGGGTTTTCAATCAGCCCCAGCATTTT. The rearrangement joins TRBV2 to TRBJ1-5; no reliable D call. Per the germline V gene, CDR1 is SNHLY and CDR2 is FYNNEI. The CDR3 is 14 residues long. V shed 5 bases and J shed 3 bases, with 11 bases lying between them.

This clone came up once. CDR3 loop: CASSGPTGPYEQYF. In nucleotides, the CDR3 is TGTGCCAGCAGTGGCCCGACAGGGCCCTACGAGCAGTACTTC. The chain combines TRBV25-1 with TRBJ2-7, with TRBD1 identical over 7 bases. The ends lost 4 bases at V and 2 bases at J; junction bases unmatched: 5. The CDR3 spans 14 residues. Germline V gives CDR1 MGHDK, CDR2 SYGVNS.

The rearrangement links TRBV28 to TRBJ2-7; 7 nucleotides line up with TRBD1. Per germline, CDR1 MDHEN and CDR2 SYDVKM. V shed 3 bases and J 2 bases; nucleotides not matched to a gene: 13. The CDR3 is made up of 17 amino acids. The CDR3 region has the DNA TGTGCCAGCAGTTTCAGACCCAAGGGGGCAGCAACCTACGAGCAGTACTTC. Translating gives CASSFRPKGAATYEQYF.

The chain is built from TRBV28 and TRBJ1-5, with D tentatively TRBD1 (6 bases). CDR1 is MDHEN, CDR2 SYDVKM, per germline. The CDR3 length is 15 residues. V was pared by 3 bases and J by 6 bases, with 15 bases between. As DNA, the CDR3 is TGTGCCAGCAGTTTTAACCGACAGGCCGGTCAGCCCCAGCATTTT. It codes for CASSFNRQAGQPQHF.

The rearrangement uses TRBV19 and TRBJ2-3, with 11 bases fitting TRBD2. Germline assignment: CDR1 LNHDA and CDR2 SQIVND (reference sequence). The CDR3 loop spans 19 amino acids. V trimming: 3 bases; J trimming: 4 bases; junction bases outside the gene matches: 15. The CDR3 protein is CASSIFALAGGRLPDTQYF. The CDR3 region has the DNA TGTGCCAGTAGTATCTTCGCGCTAGCGGGGGGCAGGTTGCCAGATACGCAGTATTTT.

This chain links TRBV4-2 with TRBJ1-4; 8 positions match TRBD1. V dropped 3 bases and J dropped 8; count of bases not matched to a gene: 8. Germline CDR1 and CDR2: LGHNA and YNFKEQ. CDR3 size: 15 residues. The CDR3 DNA follows: TGTGCCAGCAGCCAGACGACAGGGGTGGGAGAAAAACTGTTTTTT. This translates into CASSQTTGVGEKLFF.

This clone was recorded a few times. This chain connects TRBV7-6 to TRBJ1-5, with D perhaps TRBD1 (6 bases). Trimming cost V 4 bases and J 1 base, with 14 bases left between them. Germline lookup yields CDR1 SGHVS and CDR2 FNYEAQ. The CDR3 contains 16 residues. CDR3 DNA sequence: TGTGCCAGCAGCTCTCGGTCAGGACAGAGCAATCAGCCCCAGCATTTT. The encoded protein is CASSSRSGQSNQPQHF.

This clone was recorded only once. V gene TRBV28 combines with J gene TRBJ2-7; 8 bases are shared with TRBD2. This CDR3 is 18 amino acids long. Germline CDR1 reads MDHEN; CDR2 reads SYDVKM. Losses at the gene ends were 4 bases for V and 2 bases for J; bases not matched to a gene: 16. The CDR3 region is CASSYLGGGSGSPYEQYF. The CDR3 DNA reads as TGTGCCAGCAGTTACCTTGGGGGGGGGAGCGGGAGCCCCTACGAGCAGTACTTC.

The genes are TRBV21-1 and TRBJ2-1; no check of the table's D call, TRBD2, against the DNA was made. TRBV21-1 is flagged as a pseudogene. The CDR3 consists of 16 residues. CDR3 sequence (DNA): TGTGCCAGCAGCAAAGCGACAGCGGGTCGGTACAATGAGCAGTTCTTC. This codes for CASSKATAGRYNEQFF.

This rearrangement joins TRBV3-1 (or the pseudogene TRBV3-2) to TRBJ2-7; possibly TRBD1 for D (6 bases). The CDR3 totals 15 residues. V was clipped by 1 base and J by 2 bases, with 12 bases between them. Germline lookup yields CDR1 LGHDT and CDR2 YNNKEL (reference sequence). The CDR3 reads CASSQGQGHAYEQYF. The CDR3 DNA follows: TGTGCCAGCAGCCAAGGGCAGGGACATGCCTACGAGCAGTACTTC.

The chain employs TRBV30 and TRBJ2-7; 9 positions match TRBD1. This CDR3 spans 15 amino acids. CDR1 is GTSNPN and CDR2 is SVGIG in the germline V gene (reference sequence). Trimming cost V 4 bases and J 4 bases; bases outside gene matches: 11. The CDR3 reads CAWKKGQGPWYEQYF. CDR3 DNA: TGTGCCTGGAAAAAGGGACAGGGCCCGTGGTACGAGCAGTACTTC.

V gene TRBV3-1 (or the pseudogene TRBV3-2) combines with J gene TRBJ2-1; D gene ambiguous. V was trimmed by 0 bases and J by 4 bases, leaving 7 bases between them. CDR1 is LGHDT, CDR2 YNNKEL, per germline (reference sequence). The CDR3 spans 14 residues. This CDR3 is CASSQDRYYNEQFF. DNA of the CDR3: TGTGCCAGCAGCCAAGATCGGTATTACAATGAGCAGTTCTTC.

The genes are TRBV5-1 and TRBJ1-2; D gene ambiguous. This CDR3 has 12 residues. The germline V and J ends were trimmed by 2 bases and 7 bases, with 9 bases remaining between them. Germline loops: CDR1 SGHRS, CDR2 YFSETQ. The CDR3 DNA reads TGCGCCAGCAGCTTCGGTACCCTTGGCTACACCTTC. Protein sequence: CASSFGTLGYTF.

The V call is TRBV15, the J call TRBJ1-5; D call uncertain. The CDR3 contains 18 residues. Between the trimmed V and J ends, which lost 0 bases and 2 bases, there was a span of 17 bases. CDR1 and CDR2 (germline): LNHNV, YYDKDF (reference sequence). The CDR3 loop is CATSRDLRRVVGNQPQHF. The CDR3 DNA reads TGTGCCACCAGCAGAGATCTGCGGCGGGTTGTGGGCAATCAGCCCCAGCATTTT.

The chain couples TRBV28 to TRBJ1-3; D remains ambiguous. Germline-derived CDR1 and CDR2 are MDHEN and SYDVKM. The CDR3 extends over 14 amino acids. Trimming left V 3 bases short and J 4 bases short, with 10 bases between. CDR3 region: CASSFSRLGNTIYF. The CDR3 DNA sequence: TGTGCCAGCAGTTTTTCGCGTTTGGGAAACACCATATATTTT.